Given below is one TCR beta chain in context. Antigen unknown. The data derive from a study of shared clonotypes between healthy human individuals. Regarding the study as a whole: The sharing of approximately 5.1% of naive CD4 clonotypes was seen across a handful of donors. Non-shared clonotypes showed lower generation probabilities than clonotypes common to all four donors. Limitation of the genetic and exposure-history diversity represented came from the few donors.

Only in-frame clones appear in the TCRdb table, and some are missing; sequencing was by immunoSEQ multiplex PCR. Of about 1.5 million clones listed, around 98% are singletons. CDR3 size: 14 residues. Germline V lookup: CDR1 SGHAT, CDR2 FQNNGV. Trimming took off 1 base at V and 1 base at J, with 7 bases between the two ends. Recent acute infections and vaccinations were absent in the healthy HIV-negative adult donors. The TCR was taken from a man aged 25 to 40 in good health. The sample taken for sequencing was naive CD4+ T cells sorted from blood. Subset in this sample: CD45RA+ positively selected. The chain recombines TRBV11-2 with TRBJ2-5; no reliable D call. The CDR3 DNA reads TGTGCCAGCAGCTTAGGGCGGTTCCAAGAGACCCAGTACTTC. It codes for CASSLGRFQETQYF.